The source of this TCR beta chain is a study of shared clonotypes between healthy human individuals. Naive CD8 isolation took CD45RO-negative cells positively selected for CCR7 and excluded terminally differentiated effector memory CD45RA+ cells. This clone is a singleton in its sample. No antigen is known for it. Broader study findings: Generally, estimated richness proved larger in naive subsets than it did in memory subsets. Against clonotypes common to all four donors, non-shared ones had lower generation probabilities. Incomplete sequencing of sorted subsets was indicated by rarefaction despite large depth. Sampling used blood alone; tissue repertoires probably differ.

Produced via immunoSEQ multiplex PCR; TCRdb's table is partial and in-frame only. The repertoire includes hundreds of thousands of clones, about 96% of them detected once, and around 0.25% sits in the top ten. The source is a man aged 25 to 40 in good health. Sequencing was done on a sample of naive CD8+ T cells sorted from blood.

In DNA form, the CDR3 reads TGCGCCAGCAGCCAAGCAGGGGGCGCGGGGTCTAGGTCCGCCGAAAAACTGTTTTTT. Translated: CASSQAGGAGSRSAEKLFF. V gene TRBV4-1 combines with J gene TRBJ1-4, with TRBD1 matching over 8 bases. V shed 1 base and J 8 bases; nucleotides not matched to a gene: 18. The CDR3 extends over 19 amino acids. CDR1 MGHRA and CDR2 YSYEKL come from the germline V gene.